Listed here are 30 T cell receptor beta chains from one sample, sequenced in a study of blood T cell repertoires in COVID-19. The table came from immunoSEQ multiplex PCR; TCRdb's copy has only in-frame clones and leaves some out. The sample has 190,000 or so clones, about nine tenths seen once. Input material: PBMCs or T cells enriched from blood (not recorded which). These receptors originate from a man in his thirties or forties who had recovered from COVID-19.

This clone was seen a single time. This rearrangement joins TRBV5-6 to TRBJ1-1; D not resolved. Per the germline V gene, CDR1 is SGHDT and CDR2 is YYEEEE. Trimming left V 0 bases short and J 0 bases short, with 6 bases between. This CDR3 comprises 14 residues. This CDR3 reads CASSLGQVNTEAFF. The DNA for the CDR3 is TGTGCCAGCAGCTTGGGGCAGGTGAACACTGAAGCTTTCTTT. The full variable domain, with the rest looked up from reference TRBV5-6 and TRBJ1-1, is DAGVTQSPTHLIKTRGQQVTLRCSPKSGHDTVSWYQQALGQGPQFIFQYYEEEERQRGNFPDRFSGHQFPNYSSELNVNALLLGDSALYLCASSLGQVNTEAFFGQGTRLTVV.

The genes are TRBV27 and TRBJ1-1; possible D gene TRBD1, 6 bases. Trimming took off 2 bases at V and 1 base at J, with 8 bases between the two ends. This CDR3 is built from 14 residues. CDR1 MNHEY and CDR2 SMNVEV come from the germline V gene (reference sequence). The chain's CDR3 is CASSLRGANTEAFF. The CDR3, as DNA: TGTGCCAGCAGTTTACGGGGGGCGAACACTGAAGCTTTCTTT.

V gene TRBV9 combines with J gene TRBJ2-1; 9 positions match TRBD2. Germline lookup yields CDR1 SGDLS and CDR2 YYNGEE. Trimming at V came to 0 bases and at J to 9 bases, leaving 4 bases not matched to a gene. The CDR3 has 14 amino acids. CDR3 protein: CASSVATSGREQFF. CDR3 bases: TGTGCCAGCAGCGTAGCTACTAGCGGGCGTGAGCAGTTCTTC.

The V call is TRBV14, the J call TRBJ2-4, with D hard to call. The CDR3 totals 14 residues. Germline-derived CDR1 and CDR2 are SGHDN and FVKESK. V dropped 3 bases and J dropped 1 base, with 7 bases sitting between them. The CDR3 protein is CASSQTGAKNIQYF. CDR3 in DNA: TGTGCCAGCAGCCAGACGGGTGCCAAAAACATTCAGTACTTC.

The chain carries TRBV6-5 and TRBJ2-3; 7 nucleotides align to TRBD2. Germline V gene lookup returns CDR1 MNHEY and CDR2 SVGAGI. The length of the CDR3 is 15 residues. Trimming removed 6 bases from V and 6 bases from J; junction bases left unmatched: 12. The CDR3 DNA sequence: TGTGCCAGCAGCCCGACGCGGGGGAGTTCGGATACGCAGTATTTT. Its protein is CASSPTRGSSDTQYF.

The chain employs TRBV19 and TRBJ1-2; 12 bases are shared with TRBD1. This CDR3 comprises 14 residues. V was pared by 3 bases and J by 7 bases, with 3 bases of the junction left unmatched. Germline CDR1 LNHDA, CDR2 SQIVND (reference sequence). Here the CDR3 DNA reads TGTGCCAGTAGTATCCGGGACAGGGGGCCTGGCTACACCTTC. Residues: CASSIRDRGPGYTF.

V and J are TRBV11-2 and TRBJ1-4; 7 nucleotides line up with TRBD1. The CDR3 has 15 residues. With V trimmed by 5 bases and J by 4 bases, 7 bases remained unmatched. The germline CDR1 and CDR2 sequences are SGHAT and FQNNGV. The CDR3 DNA follows: TGTGCCAGCAGCCCCCGGGACAGCTATAATGAAAAACTGTTTTTT. Translated: CASSPRDSYNEKLFF. The whole variable domain, remainder taken from reference TRBV11-2 and TRBJ1-4, is EAGVAQSPRYKIIEKRQSVAFWCNPISGHATLYWYQQILGQGPKLLIQFQNNGVVDDSQLPKDRFSAERLKGVDSTLKIQPAKLEDSAVYLCASSPRDSYNEKLFFGSGTQLSVL.

As to this clone: A junction boundary mismatches the germline segment, possibly from a read error. The rearrangement links TRBV20-1 to TRBJ2-7; no firm D call. The CDR3 has 11 residues. Looked up from germline, CDR1 is DFQATT and CDR2 is SNEGSKA (reference sequence). The CDR3 sequence: CSARDSCEQYF. The CDR3 DNA follows: TGCAGTGCTAGAGATTCCTGCGAGCAGTACTTC.

V is TRBV5-4 and J is TRBJ1-4, with D possibly matching TRBD1 (5 bases). Between the trimmed V and J ends, which lost 5 bases and 4 bases, there was a span of 18 bases. CDR3 size: 16 residues. Germline CDR1 and CDR2: SGHNT and YYREEE (reference sequence). This CDR3 reads CASRTSPQGGNEKLFF. CDR3 nucleotide sequence: TGTGCCAGCAGAACGTCCCCCCAGGGTGGTAATGAAAAACTGTTTTTT.

V and J are TRBV28 and TRBJ2-6; tentative D call: TRBD1 (6 bases). The V gene's germline CDR1 is MDHEN and CDR2 SYDVKM. This CDR3 comprises 18 residues. Trimming cost V 5 bases and J 2 bases, with 19 bases left between them. The CDR3 DNA reads as TGTGCCAGCAGTCGGGTGGGACAAATGGAGGCTGGGGCCAACGTCCTGACTTTC. It codes for CASSRVGQMEAGANVLTF.

This sequence joins TRBV3-1 (or the pseudogene TRBV3-2) and TRBJ1-2; perhaps TRBD1 as D (6 bases). Trimming left V 3 bases short and J 5 bases short, with 10 bases between. The CDR3 consists of 13 residues. The germline CDR1 and CDR2 sequences are LGHDT and YNNKEL (reference sequence). The CDR3 DNA reads TGTGCCAGCAGCCAGAAGGGGGAATATGGCTACACCTTC. This sequence encodes CASSQKGEYGYTF.

V gene TRBV6-4 combines with J gene TRBJ2-3, with D possibly TRBD2 on 7 matching bases. The V gene's germline CDR1 is MRHNA and CDR2 SNTAGT. This CDR3 has 14 residues. The ends were cut back, 9 bases at V and 2 bases at J, with 15 bases in the middle. The CDR3 sequence is CASSVGGPTDTQYF. Written as DNA, the CDR3 is TGTGCCAGTTCCGTGGGGGGGCCCACAGATACGCAGTATTTT.

The J gene is TRBJ1-2, the V gene TRBV3-1 (or the pseudogene TRBV3-2); perhaps TRBD1 as D (5 bases). The V end lost 0 bases, the J end lost 6 bases, and 8 bases lay between the germline ends. This CDR3 is 13 amino acids long. Germline V gene sequence: CDR1 LGHDT, CDR2 YNNKEL (reference sequence). CDR3 nucleotides: TGTGCCAGCAGCCAAGAGGCAGGGAATGGCTACACCTTC. Its protein product is CASSQEAGNGYTF.

The chain recombines TRBV5-1 with TRBJ2-7, with TRBD1 matching over 7 bases. The CDR3 runs 15 residues. Germline CDR1 is SGHRS and CDR2 is YFSETQ. J lost 2 bases, V lost 4 bases, and 9 bases had no gene match. The CDR3: CASSIRDRVTYEQYF. CDR3 in DNA: TGCGCCAGCAGCATCCGGGACAGAGTCACCTACGAGCAGTACTTC.

This chain joins TRBV13 and TRBJ1-1, with 7 positions matching TRBD1. Per the germline V gene, CDR1 is PRHDT and CDR2 is FYEKMQ (reference sequence). This CDR3 is 11 amino acids long. The ends lost 5 bases at V and 11 bases at J; junction bases unmatched: 5. Written as DNA, the CDR3 is TGTGCCAGCAGCCTCACAGGGGACGCTTTCTTT. This sequence encodes CASSLTGDAFF.

The rearrangement uses TRBV25-1 and TRBJ2-7; 7 bases are a match to TRBD2. The germline gives CDR1 MGHDK, CDR2 SYGVNS. The CDR3 is 13 amino acids. V lost 6 bases to trimming and J lost 4 bases; unmatched junction nucleotides: 6. The CDR3 reads CASRNRDYYEQYF. The CDR3 DNA reads as TGTGCCAGCAGAAACCGGGACTATTACGAGCAGTACTTC.

The chain is built from TRBV7-6 and TRBJ2-1, with 8 positions matching TRBD2. Germline V gene data show CDR1 as SGHVS and CDR2 as FNYEAQ. V dropped 3 bases and J dropped 5; count of bases not matched to a gene: 12. CDR3 length: 17 amino acids. The CDR3 loop is CASSLGRGGIIHNEQFF. The CDR3 coding sequence is TGTGCCAGCAGCTTGGGCCGGGGGGGCATCATCCACAATGAGCAGTTCTTC.

J is TRBJ1-5 and V is TRBV19, with D perhaps matching TRBD1 (6 bases). The V end lost 7 bases, the J end lost 3 bases, and 13 bases lay between the germline ends. Germline CDR1 and CDR2: LNHDA and SQIVND (reference sequence). This CDR3 region has 14 residues. CDR3 sequence (DNA): TGTGCCAGTACCACGACAGGCCTCAATCAGCCCCAGCATTTT. Protein sequence: CASTTTGLNQPQHF.

V is TRBV7-9 and J is TRBJ2-3; 7 nucleotides align to TRBD2. The CDR3 sequence is 13 residues long. Germline V gives CDR1 SEHNR, CDR2 FQNEAQ (reference sequence). The trim removed 0 bases at V and 6 bases at J, leaving 0 bases unmatched. CDR3 coding DNA: TGTGCCAGCAGCTTAGCGGGAGGGGATACGCAGTATTTT. Amino acids: CASSLAGGDTQYF.

This sequence joins TRBV18 and TRBJ2-7, with 7 bases matching TRBD1. CDR3 length: 14 residues. Germline V lookup: CDR1 KGHSH, CDR2 LQKENI. With V trimmed by 2 bases and J by 2 bases, 3 bases remained unmatched. The CDR3 region has the DNA TGTGCCAGCTCACCAGCCACAGGGGCCTACGAGCAGTACTTC. Amino acids: CASSPATGAYEQYF.

The chain carries TRBV19 and TRBJ2-1; 8 positions agree with TRBD2. V shed 5 bases, J shed 4 bases, and the junction held 7 bases outside the gene matches. The CDR3 runs to 15 residues. CDR1 and CDR2 from the germline V gene are LNHDA and SQIVND (reference sequence). The CDR3 region has the DNA TGTGCCAGTAGTTACGGGAGGGCCGGGTACAATGAGCAGTTCTTC. This codes for CASSYGRAGYNEQFF. The full variable domain, its missing parts supplied by reference TRBV19 and TRBJ2-1, is DGGITQSPKYLFRKEGQNVTLSCEQNLNHDAMYWYRQDPGQGLRLIYYSQIVNDFQKGDIAEGYSVSREKKESFPLTVTSAQKNPTAFYLCASSYGRAGYNEQFFGPGTRLTVL.

This clone has just one count. The J gene is TRBJ2-1, the V gene TRBV3-1 (or the pseudogene TRBV3-2), with a weak D call TRBD2 (6 bases). V gave up 1 base and J gave up 6 bases, with 16 bases separating them. The length of the CDR3 is 16 residues. CDR1 and CDR2 from the germline V gene are LGHDT and YNNKEL (reference sequence). CDR3 bases: TGTGCCAGCAGCCAAGTCGGTGGAGGGAGTGGCAATGAGCAGTTCTTC. Protein product: CASSQVGGGSGNEQFF.

Comments on this clone: Additional DNA sequences in this sample encode the identical CDR3. This chain connects TRBV2 to TRBJ2-5; no firm D call. Germline values: CDR1 SNHLY, CDR2 FYNNEI. Trimming pared 2 bases from V and 5 bases from J, leaving 6 bases between. The CDR3 loop spans 12 amino acids. As DNA, the CDR3 is TGTGCCAGCAGTGAACAACAGGAGACCCAGTACTTC. This codes for CASSEQQETQYF.

J is TRBJ2-1 and V is TRBV5-4; 9 positions match TRBD2. The trim removed 3 bases at V and 8 bases at J, leaving 6 bases unmatched. From germline, CDR1 is SGHNT and CDR2 YYREEE (reference sequence). The CDR3 extends over 14 amino acids. The CDR3 DNA follows: TGTGCCAGCAGCTCGGGACTAGCAACCCATGAGCAGTTCTTC. Its protein is CASSSGLATHEQFF.

The gene calls are TRBV6-5 and TRBJ1-2; TRBD1 is a possible D gene (5 bases). This CDR3 has 13 residues. The germline CDR1 and CDR2 sequences are MNHEY and SVGAGI. V dropped 7 bases and J dropped 3 bases, with 12 bases sitting between them. The CDR3 DNA reads as TGTGCCAGCAATGGGCAGGGATACTATGGCTACACCTTC. Its protein product is CASNGQGYYGYTF.

The V gene is TRBV5-4, the J gene TRBJ2-3; 14 bases match TRBD2. This CDR3 has 18 residues. J lost 7 bases, V lost 4 bases, and 14 bases had no gene match. Germline assignment: CDR1 SGHNT and CDR2 YYREEE (reference sequence). The CDR3 loop is CASSPGLAGVGLRNTQYF. The CDR3 coding sequence is TGTGCCAGCAGCCCGGGACTAGCGGGAGTAGGCCTGAGGAATACGCAGTATTTT.

The V gene is TRBV7-8, the J gene TRBJ1-6; no reliable D call. Looked up from germline, CDR1 is SGHVS and CDR2 is FQNEAQ. With 5 bases removed from V and 3 bases from J, the gap between germline ends came to 17 bases. This CDR3 contains 17 residues. The chain's CDR3 is CASSPMGRLSYNSPLHF. CDR3 bases: TGTGCCAGCAGCCCAATGGGCAGGCTTAGCTATAATTCACCCCTCCACTTT.

The V call is TRBV7-2, the J call TRBJ2-1, with D unresolved. Per the germline V gene, CDR1 is SGHTA and CDR2 is FQGNSA. Trimming shortened V by 1 base and J by 4 bases, and 8 bases separated the two germline ends. The CDR3 totals 14 residues. The CDR3 DNA is TGTGCCAGCAGCTTAGGGGCAGAATACAATGAGCAGTTCTTC. Its translation is CASSLGAEYNEQFF.

The V and J genes are TRBV2 and TRBJ2-2, with TRBD1 matching over 10 bases. Trimming removed 6 bases from V and 4 bases from J; junction bases left unmatched: 8. The CDR3 has 16 amino acids. Germline loops: CDR1 SNHLY, CDR2 FYNNEI. The CDR3 here is CASSRRQGAVTGELFF. CDR3 sequence (DNA): TGTGCCAGCAGCCGCAGACAGGGGGCGGTCACCGGGGAGCTGTTTTTT.

The chain uses TRBV4-2 and TRBJ1-4; tentatively, D is TRBD1 (5 bases). The CDR3 loop spans 11 amino acids. In germline, CDR1 is LGHNA, CDR2 YNFKEQ. V was trimmed by 6 bases and J by 7 bases, leaving 6 bases between them. This chain's CDR3 is CASRQAEKLFF. The CDR3 nucleotides are TGTGCCAGCAGACAGGCTGAAAAACTGTTTTTT.